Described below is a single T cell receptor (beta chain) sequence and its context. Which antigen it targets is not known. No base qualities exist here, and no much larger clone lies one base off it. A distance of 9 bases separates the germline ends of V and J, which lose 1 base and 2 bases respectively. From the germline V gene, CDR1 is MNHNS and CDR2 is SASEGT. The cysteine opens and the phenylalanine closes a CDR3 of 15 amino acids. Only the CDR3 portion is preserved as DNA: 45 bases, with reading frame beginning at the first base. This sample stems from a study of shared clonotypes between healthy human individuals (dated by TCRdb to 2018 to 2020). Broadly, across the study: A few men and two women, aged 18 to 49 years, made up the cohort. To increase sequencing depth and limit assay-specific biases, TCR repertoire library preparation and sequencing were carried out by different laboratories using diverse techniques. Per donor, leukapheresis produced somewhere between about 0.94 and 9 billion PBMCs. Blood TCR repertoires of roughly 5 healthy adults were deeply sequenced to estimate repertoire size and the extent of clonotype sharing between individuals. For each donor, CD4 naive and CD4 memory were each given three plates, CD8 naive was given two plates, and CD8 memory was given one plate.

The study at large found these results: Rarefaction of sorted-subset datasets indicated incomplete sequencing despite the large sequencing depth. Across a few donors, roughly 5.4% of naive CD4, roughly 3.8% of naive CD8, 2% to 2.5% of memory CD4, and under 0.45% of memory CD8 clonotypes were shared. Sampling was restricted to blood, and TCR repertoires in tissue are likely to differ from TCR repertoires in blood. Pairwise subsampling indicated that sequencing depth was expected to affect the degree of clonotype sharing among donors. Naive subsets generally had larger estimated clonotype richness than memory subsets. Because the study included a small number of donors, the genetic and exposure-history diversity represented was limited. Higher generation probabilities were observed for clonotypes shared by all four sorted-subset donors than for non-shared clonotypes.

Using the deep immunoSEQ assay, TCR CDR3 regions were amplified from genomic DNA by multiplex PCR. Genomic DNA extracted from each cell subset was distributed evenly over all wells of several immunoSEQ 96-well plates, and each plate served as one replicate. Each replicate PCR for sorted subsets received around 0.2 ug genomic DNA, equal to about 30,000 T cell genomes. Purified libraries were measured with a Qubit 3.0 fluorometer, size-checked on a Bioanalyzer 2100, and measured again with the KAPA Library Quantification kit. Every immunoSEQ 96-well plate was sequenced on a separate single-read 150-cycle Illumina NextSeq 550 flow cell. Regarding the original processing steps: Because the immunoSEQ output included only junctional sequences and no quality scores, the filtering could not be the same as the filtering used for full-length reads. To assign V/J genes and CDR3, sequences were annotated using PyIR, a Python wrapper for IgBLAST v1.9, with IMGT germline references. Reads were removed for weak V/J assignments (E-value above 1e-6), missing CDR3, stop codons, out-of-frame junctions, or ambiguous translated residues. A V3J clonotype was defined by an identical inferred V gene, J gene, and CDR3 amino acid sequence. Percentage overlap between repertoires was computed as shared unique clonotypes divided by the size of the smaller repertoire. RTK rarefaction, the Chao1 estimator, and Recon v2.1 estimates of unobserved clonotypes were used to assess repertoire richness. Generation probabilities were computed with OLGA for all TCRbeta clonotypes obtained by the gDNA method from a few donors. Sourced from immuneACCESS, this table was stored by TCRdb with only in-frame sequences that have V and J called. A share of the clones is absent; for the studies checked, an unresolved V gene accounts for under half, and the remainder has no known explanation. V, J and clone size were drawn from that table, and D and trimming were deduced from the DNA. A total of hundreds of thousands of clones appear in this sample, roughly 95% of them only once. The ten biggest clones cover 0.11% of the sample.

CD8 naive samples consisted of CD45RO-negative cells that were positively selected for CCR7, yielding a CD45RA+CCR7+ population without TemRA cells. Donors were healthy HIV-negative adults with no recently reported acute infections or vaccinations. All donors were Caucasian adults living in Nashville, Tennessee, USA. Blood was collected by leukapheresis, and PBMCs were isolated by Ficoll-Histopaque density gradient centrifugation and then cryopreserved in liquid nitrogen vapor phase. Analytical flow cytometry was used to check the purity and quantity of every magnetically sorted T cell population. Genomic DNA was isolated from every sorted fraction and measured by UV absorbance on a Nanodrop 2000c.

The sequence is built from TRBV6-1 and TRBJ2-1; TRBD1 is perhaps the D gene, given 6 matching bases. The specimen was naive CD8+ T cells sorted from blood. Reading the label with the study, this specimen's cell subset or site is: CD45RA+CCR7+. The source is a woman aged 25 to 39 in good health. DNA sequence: TGTGCCAGCAGTGAAGGGACAGCCACCTACAATGAGCAGTTCTTC. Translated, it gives CASSEGTATYNEQFF.